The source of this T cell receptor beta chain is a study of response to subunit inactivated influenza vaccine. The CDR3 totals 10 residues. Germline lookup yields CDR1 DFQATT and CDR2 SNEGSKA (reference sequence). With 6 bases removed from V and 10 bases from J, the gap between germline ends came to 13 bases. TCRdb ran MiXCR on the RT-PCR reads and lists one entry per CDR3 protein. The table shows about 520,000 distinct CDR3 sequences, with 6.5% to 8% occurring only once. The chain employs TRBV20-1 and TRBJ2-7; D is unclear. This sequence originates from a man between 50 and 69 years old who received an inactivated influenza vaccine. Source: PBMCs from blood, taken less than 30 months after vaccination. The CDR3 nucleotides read TGCAGTGCGCATAACAGAACCCAGTACTTC. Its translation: CSAHNRTQYF.